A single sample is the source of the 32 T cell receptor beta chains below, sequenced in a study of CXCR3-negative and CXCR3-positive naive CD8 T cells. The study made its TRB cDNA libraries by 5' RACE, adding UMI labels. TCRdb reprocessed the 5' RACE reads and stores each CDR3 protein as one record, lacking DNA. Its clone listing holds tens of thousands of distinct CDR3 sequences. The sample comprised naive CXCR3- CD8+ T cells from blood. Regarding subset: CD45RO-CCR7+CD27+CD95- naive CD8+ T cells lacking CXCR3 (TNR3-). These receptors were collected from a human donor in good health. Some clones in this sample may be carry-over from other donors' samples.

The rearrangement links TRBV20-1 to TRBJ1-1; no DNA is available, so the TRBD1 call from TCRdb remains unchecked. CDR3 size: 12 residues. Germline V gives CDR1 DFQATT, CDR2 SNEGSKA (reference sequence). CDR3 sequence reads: CSAEYRGLGAFF.

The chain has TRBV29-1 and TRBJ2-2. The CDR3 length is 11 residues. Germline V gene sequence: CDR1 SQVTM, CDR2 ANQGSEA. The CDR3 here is CSVVGTGELFF.

The CDR3 sequence: CASSLQGGPEAFF. This chain joins TRBV7-3 and TRBJ1-1. The CDR3 spans 13 residues. Germline-derived CDR1 and CDR2 are SGHTA and FQGTGA.

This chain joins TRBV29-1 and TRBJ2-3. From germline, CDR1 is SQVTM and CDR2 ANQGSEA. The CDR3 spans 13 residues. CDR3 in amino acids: CSVLSSSTDTQYF.

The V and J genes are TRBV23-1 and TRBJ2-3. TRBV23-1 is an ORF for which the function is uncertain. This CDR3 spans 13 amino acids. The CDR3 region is CANNKFSTDTQYF.

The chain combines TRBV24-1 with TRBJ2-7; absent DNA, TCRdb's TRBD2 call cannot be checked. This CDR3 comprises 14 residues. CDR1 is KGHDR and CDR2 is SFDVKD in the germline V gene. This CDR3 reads CATSPSGTSYEQYF.

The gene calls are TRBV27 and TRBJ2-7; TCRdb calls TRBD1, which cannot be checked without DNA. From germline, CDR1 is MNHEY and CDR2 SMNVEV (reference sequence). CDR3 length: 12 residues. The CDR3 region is CASSSRTDREYF.

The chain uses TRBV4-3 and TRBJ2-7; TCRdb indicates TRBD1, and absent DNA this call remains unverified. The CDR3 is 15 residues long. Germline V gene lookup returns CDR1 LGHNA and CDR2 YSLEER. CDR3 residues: CASSQGRGLSYEQYF.

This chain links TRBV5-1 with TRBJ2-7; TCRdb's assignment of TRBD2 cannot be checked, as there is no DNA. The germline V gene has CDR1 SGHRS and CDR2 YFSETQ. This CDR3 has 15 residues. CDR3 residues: CASSFYSGGVVEQYF.

The CDR3 sequence is CAISEKGRGNEQFF. V is TRBV10-3 and J is TRBJ2-1. CDR1 ENHRY and CDR2 SYGVKD come from the germline V gene. There are 14 residues in the CDR3.

CDR3 region: CASSTLAGAAWRETQYF. The rearrangement joins TRBV27 to TRBJ2-5; TCRdb outputs TRBD2, but without DNA this stays unchecked. CDR3 size: 17 residues. Germline V CDR1 and CDR2: MNHEY, SMNVEV (reference sequence).

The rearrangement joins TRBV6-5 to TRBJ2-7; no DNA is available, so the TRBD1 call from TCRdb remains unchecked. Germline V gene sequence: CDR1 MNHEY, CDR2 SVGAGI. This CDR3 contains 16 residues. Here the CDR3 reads CASSLPRTGIGYEQYF.

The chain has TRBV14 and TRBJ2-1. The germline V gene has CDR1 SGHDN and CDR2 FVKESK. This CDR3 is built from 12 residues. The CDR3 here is CASSQDLNEQFF.

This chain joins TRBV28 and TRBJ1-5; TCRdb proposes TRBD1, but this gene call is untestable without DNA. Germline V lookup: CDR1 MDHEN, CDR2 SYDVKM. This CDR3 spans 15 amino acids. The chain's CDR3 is CASKLRQVLYQPQHF.

CDR3: CASSRATEGWKPQHF. The chain combines TRBV4-1 with TRBJ1-5. CDR3 length equals 15 residues. Germline V CDR1 and CDR2: MGHRA, YSYEKL.

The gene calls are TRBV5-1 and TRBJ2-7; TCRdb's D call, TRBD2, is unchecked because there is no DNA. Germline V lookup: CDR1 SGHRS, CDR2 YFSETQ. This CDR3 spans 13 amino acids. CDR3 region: CASSSGPSNEQYF.

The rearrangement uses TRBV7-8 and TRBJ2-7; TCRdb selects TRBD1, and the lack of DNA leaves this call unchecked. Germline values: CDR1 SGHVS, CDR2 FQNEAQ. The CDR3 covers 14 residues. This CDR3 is CASSLQTGAREQYF.

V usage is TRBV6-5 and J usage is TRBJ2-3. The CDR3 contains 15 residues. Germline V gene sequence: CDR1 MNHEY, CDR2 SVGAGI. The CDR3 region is CASRPTTVSTDTQYF.

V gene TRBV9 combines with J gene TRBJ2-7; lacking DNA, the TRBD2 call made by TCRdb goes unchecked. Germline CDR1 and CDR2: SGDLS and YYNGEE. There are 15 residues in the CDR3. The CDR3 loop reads CASSVDLGLYYEQYF.

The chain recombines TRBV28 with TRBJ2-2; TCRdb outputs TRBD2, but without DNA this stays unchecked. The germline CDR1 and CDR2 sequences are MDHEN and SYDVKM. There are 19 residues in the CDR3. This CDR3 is CASSPPMGTSGGDTGELFF. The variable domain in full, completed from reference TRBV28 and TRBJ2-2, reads DVKVTQSSRYLVKRTGEKVFLECVQDMDHENMFWYRQDPGLGLRLIYFSYDVKMKEKGDIPEGYSVSREKKERFSLILESASTNQTSMYLCASSPPMGTSGGDTGELFFGEGSRLTVL.

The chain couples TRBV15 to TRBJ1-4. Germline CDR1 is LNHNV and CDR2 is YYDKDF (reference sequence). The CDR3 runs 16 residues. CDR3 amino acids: CATSRDGGGAREKLVF.

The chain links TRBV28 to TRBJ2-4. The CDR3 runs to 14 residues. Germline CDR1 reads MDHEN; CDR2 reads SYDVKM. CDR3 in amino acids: CASSKALAKNIQYF.

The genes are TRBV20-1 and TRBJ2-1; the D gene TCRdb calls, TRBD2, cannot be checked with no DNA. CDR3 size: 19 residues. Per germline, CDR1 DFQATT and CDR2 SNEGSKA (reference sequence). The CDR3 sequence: CSARTTMIRTSGRDNEQFF.

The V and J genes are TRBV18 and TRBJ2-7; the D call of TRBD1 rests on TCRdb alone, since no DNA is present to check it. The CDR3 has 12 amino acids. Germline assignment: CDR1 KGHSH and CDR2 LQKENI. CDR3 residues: CASSPTGPEQYF.

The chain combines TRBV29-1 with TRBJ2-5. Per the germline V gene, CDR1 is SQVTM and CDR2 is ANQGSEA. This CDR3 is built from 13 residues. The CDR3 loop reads CSVDLELVETQYF. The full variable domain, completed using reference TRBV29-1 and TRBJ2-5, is SAVISQKPSRDICQRGTSLTIQCQVDSQVTMMFWYRQQPGQSLTLIATANQGSEATYESGFVIDKFPISRPNLTFSTLTVSNMSPEDSSIYLCSVDLELVETQYFGPGTRLLVL.

The CDR3 sequence: CASSPGHREIHNEQFF. The rearrangement joins TRBV28 to TRBJ2-1; TCRdb proposes TRBD1, but this gene call is untestable without DNA. Germline V CDR1 and CDR2: MDHEN, SYDVKM. This CDR3 contains 16 residues.

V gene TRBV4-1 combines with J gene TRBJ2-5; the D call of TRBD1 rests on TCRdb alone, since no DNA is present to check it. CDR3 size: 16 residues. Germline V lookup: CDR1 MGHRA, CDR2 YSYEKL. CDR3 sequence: CASSRDRGGEQETQYF.

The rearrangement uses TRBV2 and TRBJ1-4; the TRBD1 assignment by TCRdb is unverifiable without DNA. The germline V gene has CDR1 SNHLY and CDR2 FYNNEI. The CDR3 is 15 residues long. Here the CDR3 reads CASSGPEGAREKLFF.

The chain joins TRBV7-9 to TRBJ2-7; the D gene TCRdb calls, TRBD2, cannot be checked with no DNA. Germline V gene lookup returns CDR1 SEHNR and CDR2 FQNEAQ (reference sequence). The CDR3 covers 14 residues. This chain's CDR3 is CASSHGLSSYEQYF.

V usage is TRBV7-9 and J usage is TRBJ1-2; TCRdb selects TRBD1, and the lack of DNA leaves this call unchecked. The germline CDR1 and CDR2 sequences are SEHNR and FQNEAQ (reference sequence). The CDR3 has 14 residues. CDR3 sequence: CASSLGQASNGYTF.

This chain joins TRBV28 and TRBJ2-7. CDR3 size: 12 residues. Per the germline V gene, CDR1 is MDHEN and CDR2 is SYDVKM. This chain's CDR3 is CASRTPPYEQYF.

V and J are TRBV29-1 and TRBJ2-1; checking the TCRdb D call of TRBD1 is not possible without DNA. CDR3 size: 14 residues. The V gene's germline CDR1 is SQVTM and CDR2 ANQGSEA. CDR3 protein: CSVYTGTGNNEQFF.